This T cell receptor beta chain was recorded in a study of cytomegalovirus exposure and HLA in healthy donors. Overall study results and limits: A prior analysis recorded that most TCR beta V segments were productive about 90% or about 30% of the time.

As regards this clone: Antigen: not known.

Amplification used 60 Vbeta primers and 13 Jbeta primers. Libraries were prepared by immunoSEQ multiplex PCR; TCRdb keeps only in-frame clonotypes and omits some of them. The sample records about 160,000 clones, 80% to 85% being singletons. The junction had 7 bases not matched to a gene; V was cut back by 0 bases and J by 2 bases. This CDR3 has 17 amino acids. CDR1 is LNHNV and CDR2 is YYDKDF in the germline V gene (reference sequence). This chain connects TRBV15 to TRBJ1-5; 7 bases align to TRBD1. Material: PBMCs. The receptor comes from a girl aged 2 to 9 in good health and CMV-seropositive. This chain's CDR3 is CATSRDRDRAGNQPQHF. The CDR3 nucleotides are TGTGCCACCAGCAGAGATAGAGACAGGGCAGGCAATCAGCCCCAGCATTTT.